This TCR beta chain was captured by sequencing in a study of CD8+CD57+ T cells in acquired aplastic anemia. About the study: Sorted CD4+ and CD8+ cells gave an average of about 3 ug of DNA. Study-level findings and limits: Researchers report that 25 to 30 CD8+ CDR3 sequences appeared in both patients and controls.

Patients who underwent sequencing had shown CD8+CD57+ cell expansion by flow cytometry. The table lists this clonotype with many counts. What it binds is not known. Germline assignment: CDR1 SGHRS and CDR2 YFSETQ. The CDR3 covers 16 residues. V was clipped by 4 bases and J by 6 bases, with 20 bases between them. CDR3 and TCR beta VDJ profiling relied on genomic DNA as the template. TCRdb itself ran the reads through MiXCR, one entry per CDR3 protein. The data contain approximately 180,000 distinct CDR3 sequences, 47% of them singletons. Sequences were obtained from sorted CD4+, CD8+, or CD8+CD57+ T cells (not recorded which) from PBMCs. The sequence was obtained from a human donor with aplastic anemia. The chain links TRBV5-1 to TRBJ2-1; D may be TRBD1 (6 bases). The CDR3 sequence: CASSDTRQEFSNEQFF. In DNA, the CDR3 is TGCGCCAGCAGCGATACGAGACAGGAGTTTTCCAATGAGCAGTTCTTC. Drawing the rest from reference TRBV5-1 and TRBJ2-1, the complete variable domain is KAGVTQTPRYLIKTRGQQVTLSCSPISGHRSVSWYQQTPGQGLQFLFEYFSETQRNKGNFPGRFSGRQFSNSRSEMNVSTLELGDSALYLCASSDTRQEFSNEQFFGPGTRLTVL.